One sample yielded the 21 T cell receptor beta chains listed below, sequenced in a study of blood T cell repertoires in COVID-19. Repertoires were generated with immunoSEQ multiplex PCR, while TCRdb's copy carries only in-frame clones and drops some. The data show about 320,000 clones, roughly 87% seen once. Sequencing was done on a sample of PBMCs or T cells enriched from blood (not recorded which). The receptors shown here come from a young woman who had recovered from COVID-19.

The rearrangement links TRBV9 to TRBJ2-3; maybe TRBD2 (6 bases). The V and J ends lost 2 bases and 1 base respectively, with 14 bases between them. The CDR3 loop spans 16 amino acids. Germline values: CDR1 SGDLS, CDR2 YYNGEE. The CDR3 spells CASSVRGGGGTDTQYF. The CDR3 DNA follows: TGTGCCAGCAGCGTCCGCGGTGGAGGGGGCACAGATACGCAGTATTTT.

V usage is TRBV7-2 and J usage is TRBJ2-5; 8 positions agree with TRBD1. The CDR3 spans 16 residues. Germline-derived CDR1 and CDR2 are SGHTA and FQGNSA. With V trimmed by 5 bases and J by 5 bases, 13 bases remained unmatched. In nucleotides, the CDR3 is TGTGCCAGCAGCGATGCGATACAGGGGGTGGGTGAGACCCAGTACTTC. Translation: CASSDAIQGVGETQYF.

This chain links TRBV11-2 with TRBJ2-1, with 12 nucleotides matching TRBD2. The V and J ends lost 5 bases and 6 bases, in that order; junction bases with no gene match: 11. There are 17 residues in the CDR3. Germline loops: CDR1 SGHAT, CDR2 FQNNGV. Here the CDR3 reads CASSDSYLAGGLNEQFF. The CDR3 coding sequence is TGTGCCAGCAGCGATTCGTATCTAGCGGGAGGGCTCAATGAGCAGTTCTTC.

The chain couples TRBV28 to TRBJ2-7; no definite D call. The V end lost 3 bases, the J end lost 7 bases, and 7 bases lay between the germline ends. Germline lookup yields CDR1 MDHEN and CDR2 SYDVKM. The CDR3 is 11 amino acids. The CDR3 region has the DNA TGTGCCAGCAGTTTGTGGCGGGAGCAGTACTTC. This encodes CASSLWREQYF.

This chain joins TRBV6-4 and TRBJ1-6, with 8 positions matching TRBD1. This CDR3 is 15 amino acids long. The germline CDR1 and CDR2 sequences are MRHNA and SNTAGT. J lost 4 bases, V lost 6 bases, and 5 bases had no gene match. CDR3 residues: CASSARTGYNSPLHF. In DNA form, the CDR3 reads TGTGCCAGCAGCGCTAGGACAGGGTATAATTCACCCCTCCACTTT.

V gene TRBV15 combines with J gene TRBJ2-7; 7 bases map to TRBD1. The V gene's germline CDR1 is LNHNV and CDR2 YYDKDF (reference sequence). Trimming cost V 4 bases and J 8 bases; bases outside gene matches: 8. The CDR3 sequence is 13 residues long. The CDR3 nucleotides read TGTGCCACCAGCACCAGCACAGGGGATAAGCAGTACTTC. It specifies CATSTSTGDKQYF.

The chain uses TRBV5-1 and TRBJ1-3, with a possible D match to TRBD1 (6 bases). The CDR3 contains 14 residues. CDR1 and CDR2 from the germline V gene are SGHRS and YFSETQ. V lost 4 bases and J 2 bases, leaving 10 bases between the germline ends. The CDR3 region has the DNA TGCGCCAGCAGCGACGGGGGGCCTGGAAACACCATATATTTT. The encoded protein is CASSDGGPGNTIYF.

The chain combines TRBV12-3 or TRBV12-4 with TRBJ1-4; D perhaps matches TRBD1 (6 bases). V lost 7 bases to trimming and J lost 8 bases, with 14 bases between them. The length of the CDR3 is 13 residues. CDR3 DNA sequence: TGTGCCAGCACGGGGGGGGCAAGGGAAAAACTGTTTTTT. Translation gives CASTGGAREKLFF.

The chain carries TRBV20-1 and TRBJ2-3; D not resolved. CDR1 and CDR2 (germline): DFQATT, SNEGSKA (reference sequence). Between the trimmed V and J ends, which lost 3 bases and 6 bases, there was a span of 7 bases. The CDR3 is 11 amino acids. CDR3 in amino acids: CSASVVDTQYF. The CDR3 DNA reads as TGCAGTGCTAGTGTAGTGGATACGCAGTATTTT.

CDR3 region: CASSLGTGLLTEAFF. The CDR3 coding sequence is TGCGCCAGCAGCTTGGGGACAGGGTTGTTGACTGAAGCTTTCTTT. V and J are TRBV5-1 and TRBJ1-1; TRBD1 aligns across 8 bases. The germline V gene encodes CDR1 SGHRS and CDR2 YFSETQ. This CDR3 has 15 amino acids. The J segment lost 5 bases and the V segment lost 0 bases, leaving 6 bases of the junction unmatched.

This clone appeared a few times. The chain links TRBV3-1 (or the pseudogene TRBV3-2) to TRBJ2-7; D is possibly TRBD2 (6 bases). The V end was cut by 4 bases, the J end by 2 bases, with 18 bases between. CDR1 LGHDT and CDR2 YNNKEL come from the germline V gene (reference sequence). The CDR3 is made up of 16 amino acids. The DNA for the CDR3 is TGTGCCAGCAGCCCATATCCTCGGAGGGGTACCTACGAGCAGTACTTC. Amino acids: CASSPYPRRGTYEQYF.

The chain employs TRBV6-5 and TRBJ1-5; D call uncertain. Trimming cost V 0 bases and J 2 bases, with 8 bases left between them. There are 15 residues in the CDR3. CDR1 MNHEY and CDR2 SVGAGI come from the germline V gene. CDR3 DNA sequence: TGTGCCAGCAGTTACTCGACGGCGGGCAATCAGCCCCAGCATTTT. Encoded protein: CASSYSTAGNQPQHF.

The count of this clone is one. V is TRBV7-2 and J is TRBJ1-1, with 7 bases that match TRBD1. The CDR3 has 15 amino acids. V trimming: 3 bases; J trimming: 1 base; junction bases outside the gene matches: 5. Germline V lookup: CDR1 SGHTA, CDR2 FQGNSA. The chain's CDR3 is CASSFYRGANTEAFF. The CDR3 coding sequence is TGTGCCAGCAGCTTCTACAGGGGAGCGAACACTGAAGCTTTCTTT.

The CDR3, as DNA: TGTGCCAGCAGTTTATGGGAGAGTCGGGGGGCCCTGGGGCAGTATTTT. It yields the protein CASSLWESRGALGQYF. V is TRBV27 and J is TRBJ2-3; maybe TRBD2 (7 bases). In germline, CDR1 is MNHEY, CDR2 SMNVEV (reference sequence). CDR3 length equals 16 residues. The V and J ends lost 1 base and 11 bases respectively, with 22 bases between them.

The chain employs TRBV14 and TRBJ1-3; TRBD1 matches at 7 bases. CDR1 is SGHDN and CDR2 is FVKESK in the germline V gene. The CDR3 runs to 16 residues. V lost 4 bases to trimming and J lost 5 bases; unmatched junction nucleotides: 11. For the CDR3, the DNA is TGTGCCAGCAGCCTCCTCGACATGGACAGGAGAAACACCATATATTTT. Amino acid sequence: CASSLLDMDRRNTIYF.

This chain connects TRBV29-1 to TRBJ2-7, with 11 bases lining up with TRBD2. The junction had 10 bases not matched to a gene; V was cut back by 1 base and J by 2 bases. This CDR3 has 17 residues. CDR1 is SQVTM and CDR2 is ANQGSEA in the germline V gene. CDR3: CSVEVTPTSGKAYEQYF. The CDR3 region has the DNA TGCAGCGTTGAAGTTACTCCGACTAGCGGGAAAGCCTACGAGCAGTACTTC.

CDR3 residues: CASSVEPGIHEQYF. CDR3 nucleotide sequence: TGTGCCAGCAGCGTAGAGCCGGGGATTCACGAGCAGTACTTC. The gene calls are TRBV9 and TRBJ2-7, with D perhaps matching TRBD2 (5 bases). Germline V gives CDR1 SGDLS, CDR2 YYNGEE. The CDR3 has 14 residues. The V end lost 0 bases, the J end lost 5 bases, and 12 bases lay between the germline ends.

CDR3 sequence: CASRPWSSYNSPLHF. The CDR3 DNA reads as TGTGCCAGTAGACCGTGGAGCTCCTATAATTCACCCCTCCACTTT. The J gene is TRBJ1-6, the V gene TRBV19; D unresolved. V was cut by 6 bases and J by 0 bases, with 9 bases left in between. The CDR3 contains 15 residues. The germline V gene encodes CDR1 LNHDA and CDR2 SQIVND (reference sequence). Combining the CDR3 with reference TRBV19 and TRBJ1-6 gives the whole variable domain DGGITQSPKYLFRKEGQNVTLSCEQNLNHDAMYWYRQDPGQGLRLIYYSQIVNDFQKGDIAEGYSVSREKKESFPLTVTSAQKNPTAFYLCASRPWSSYNSPLHFGNGTRLTVT.

This chain links TRBV11-2 with TRBJ1-6; 8 nucleotides align to TRBD1. Germline V lookup: CDR1 SGHAT, CDR2 FQNNGV. After removal of 7 bases from V and 7 bases from J, the junction contained 9 bases not matched to a gene. The CDR3 contains 15 residues. Written as DNA, the CDR3 is TGTGCCAGCACTAGGACAGGGATACTCAATTCACCCCTCCACTTT. This translates into CASTRTGILNSPLHF. Using reference TRBV11-2 and TRBJ1-6 for the parts outside the CDR3, the full variable domain is EAGVAQSPRYKIIEKRQSVAFWCNPISGHATLYWYQQILGQGPKLLIQFQNNGVVDDSQLPKDRFSAERLKGVDSTLKIQPAKLEDSAVYLCASTRTGILNSPLHFGNGTRLTVT.

This sequence joins TRBV3-1 (or the pseudogene TRBV3-2) and TRBJ2-7, with TRBD2 matching over 11 bases. V was clipped by 4 bases and J by 7 bases; unmatched bases: 12. The V gene's germline CDR1 is LGHDT and CDR2 YNNKEL (reference sequence). This CDR3 is 16 amino acids long. The CDR3 DNA is TGTGCCAGCAGCCCTCAACTCCTCCTAGCGGGAGGAGAGCAGTACTTC. The encoded protein is CASSPQLLLAGGEQYF.

This CDR3 reads CASSQDPGLGTEAFF. In DNA form, the CDR3 reads TGTGCCAGCAGCCAAGATCCGGGTTTAGGCACTGAAGCTTTCTTT. The chain employs TRBV3-1 (or the pseudogene TRBV3-2) and TRBJ1-1; no reliable D call. Germline values: CDR1 LGHDT, CDR2 YNNKEL (reference sequence). The V end lost 0 bases, the J end lost 4 bases, and 12 bases lay between the germline ends. The CDR3 has 15 residues.